A single sample is the source of the 14 T cell receptor beta chains below, sequenced in a study of T and B cells in COVID-19 patients. BIOMED2 TRB-A/B primer pools were used in multiplex TRB PCR. MiXCR, applied by TCRdb to the multiplex PCR reads, yields one record per CDR3 protein. The table has 7,000 to 9,000 distinct CDR3 sequences, approximately 35% seen once. Blood genomic DNA input for TRB amplification was about 240-550 ng. What was sequenced was blood. All receptors derive from a human donor with active COVID-19.

This clonotype is labeled as medium-sized (0.01 to 0.1%). This chain links TRBV19 with TRBJ2-2, with D perhaps matching TRBD2 (5 bases). V was clipped by 1 base and J by 6 bases, with 12 bases between them. Germline V CDR1 and CDR2: LNHDA, SQIVND (reference sequence). The CDR3 is made up of 15 amino acids. The CDR3 region has the DNA TGTGCCAGTAGTATAGTTGGGAGAACAGCCGGGGAGCTGTTTTTT. Protein: CASSIVGRTAGELFF. Complete variable domain (other parts from reference TRBV19 and TRBJ2-2): DGGITQSPKYLFRKEGQNVTLSCEQNLNHDAMYWYRQDPGQGLRLIYYSQIVNDFQKGDIAEGYSVSREKKESFPLTVTSAQKNPTAFYLCASSIVGRTAGELFFGEGSRLTVL.

The J gene is TRBJ2-2, the V gene TRBV7-6; D is possibly TRBD2 (6 bases). Germline values: CDR1 SGHVS, CDR2 FNYEAQ. The CDR3 has 15 residues. Trimming took off 1 base at V and 4 bases at J, with 10 bases between the two ends. The CDR3 reads CASSLEAGGTGELFF. The CDR3 coding sequence is TGTGCCAGCAGCTTAGAAGCGGGTGGCACCGGGGAGCTGTTTTTT.

This clonotype was found a few times. The rearrangement links TRBV30 to TRBJ1-1, with D possibly being TRBD1 (6 bases). The CDR3 is 12 residues long. Germline lookup yields CDR1 GTSNPN and CDR2 SVGIG (reference sequence). With 6 bases removed from V and 5 bases from J, the gap between germline ends came to 13 bases. CDR3 DNA sequence: TGTGCCTGCCAAAGAGGGGGAACTGAAGCTTTCTTT. This translates into CACQRGGTEAFF.

This chain connects TRBV7-2 to TRBJ1-6; D not resolved. This CDR3 comprises 12 residues. V shed 2 bases and J shed 9 bases, with 5 bases lying between them. The germline CDR1 and CDR2 sequences are SGHTA and FQGNSA. The CDR3 nucleotides read TGTGCCAGCAGCTTACCGCTTTCACCCCTCCACTTT. Its translation is CASSLPLSPLHF.

Regarding this clonotype: Given a much more abundant clone one base away, this may be a read error. The chain carries TRBV19 and TRBJ1-3; TRBD1 might be the D (5 bases). The CDR3 totals 15 residues. V was clipped by 2 bases and J by 14 bases, with 22 bases between them. From germline, CDR1 is LNHDA and CDR2 SQIVND (reference sequence). DNA for the CDR3: TGTGCCAGTAGTATAAAAGGAGGGGTGCAGCCTTACTTATATTTT. Its translation: CASSIKGGVQPYLYF.

This clonotype turned up a few times. J is TRBJ2-7 and V is TRBV5-4; 8 positions agree with TRBD2. With V trimmed by 3 bases and J by 1 base, 6 bases remained unmatched. The CDR3 covers 15 residues. Germline V gene data show CDR1 as SGHNT and CDR2 as YYREEE (reference sequence). DNA for the CDR3: TGTGCCAGCAGCTCGTCGGGGGGGCCTTCCTACGAGCAGTACTTC. It translates to CASSSSGGPSYEQYF. Looking up the rest from reference TRBV5-4 and TRBJ2-7 gives the full variable domain: ETGVTQSPTHLIKTRGQQVTLRCSSQSGHNTVSWYQQALGQGPQFIFQYYREEENGRGNFPPRFSGLQFPNYSSELNVNALELDDSALYLCASSSSGGPSYEQYFGPGTRLTVT.

Only a few counts were recorded for this clonotype. This chain links TRBV30 with TRBJ1-2; D is ambiguous. V was cut by 0 bases and J by 4 bases, with 15 bases left in between. The CDR3 extends over 15 amino acids. CDR1 and CDR2 (germline): GTSNPN, SVGIG (reference sequence). The DNA for the CDR3 is TGTGCCTGGAGTGTACTTGGGGAGGAGAGCTATGGCTACACCTTC. Residues: CAWSVLGEESYGYTF.

With respect to this clonotype: A much larger clone lies one base from this, so it may be a read error. This sequence joins TRBV29-1 and TRBJ1-1, with TRBD1 as a possible D gene (5 bases). With 5 bases removed from V and 0 bases from J, the gap between germline ends came to 10 bases. From germline, CDR1 is SQVTM and CDR2 ANQGSEA. The CDR3 length is 13 residues. This CDR3 reads CSVYRGLNTEAFF. The CDR3 bases are TGCAGCGTTTATAGGGGACTGAACACTGAAGCTTTCTTT.

V gene TRBV6-5 combines with J gene TRBJ1-1; the match to TRBD1 covers 7 bases. Germline trimming cut 7 bases from V and 4 bases from J; bases unmatched to any gene: 12. The CDR3 loop spans 15 amino acids. Per germline, CDR1 MNHEY and CDR2 SVGAGI. The CDR3 reads CASTLQGLQGTEAFF. The CDR3 DNA follows: TGTGCCAGCACTCTACAGGGGTTACAGGGCACTGAAGCTTTCTTT.

This clonotype came up a few times. This chain uses TRBV5-6 with TRBJ2-3, with 7 bases lining up with TRBD1. This CDR3 is built from 16 residues. Germline CDR1 is SGHDT and CDR2 is YYEEEE. V was pared by 0 bases and J by 1 base, with 5 bases of the junction left unmatched. CDR3 region: CASSLGKGAGTDTQYF. The CDR3 nucleotides are TGTGCCAGCAGCTTGGGAAAGGGGGCAGGCACAGATACGCAGTATTTT.

The rearrangement joins TRBV6-5 to TRBJ1-2; D call uncertain. Germline V gene sequence: CDR1 MNHEY, CDR2 SVGAGI. The CDR3 is made up of 14 amino acids. Deletions cut 3 bases from V and 4 bases from J, with 12 bases between. CDR3 bases: TGTGCCAGCAGTTATGACACCGCAACCTATGGCTACACCTTC. This translates into CASSYDTATYGYTF.

V is TRBV5-6 and J is TRBJ2-2; a weak D match, TRBD1 (6 bases). This CDR3 is built from 17 residues. CDR1 is SGHDT, CDR2 YYEEEE, per germline. V dropped 4 bases and J dropped 3 bases, with 19 bases sitting between them. The CDR3 reads CASSHPGWGRDTGELFF. The CDR3 coding sequence is TGTGCCAGCAGCCACCCAGGGTGGGGGCGGGACACCGGGGAGCTGTTTTTT.

This chain uses TRBV24-1 with TRBJ2-6; D gene uncertain. V lost 6 bases, J lost 2 bases, and 4 bases lay in between. Per germline, CDR1 KGHDR and CDR2 SFDVKD. The CDR3 spans 13 residues. Here the CDR3 DNA reads TGTGCCACCAGTAGTACTGGGGCCAACGTCCTGACTTTC. As protein: CATSSTGANVLTF.

By its share, this clonotype is medium-sized. The chain joins TRBV19 to TRBJ2-2; D is unresolved. This CDR3 has 13 residues. The V and J ends lost 3 bases and 7 bases respectively, with 9 bases between them. Germline CDR1 and CDR2: LNHDA and SQIVND (reference sequence). CDR3 nucleotide sequence: TGTGCCAGTAGTATTTTGCTGATCGGGGAGCTGTTTTTT. Protein product: CASSILLIGELFF.